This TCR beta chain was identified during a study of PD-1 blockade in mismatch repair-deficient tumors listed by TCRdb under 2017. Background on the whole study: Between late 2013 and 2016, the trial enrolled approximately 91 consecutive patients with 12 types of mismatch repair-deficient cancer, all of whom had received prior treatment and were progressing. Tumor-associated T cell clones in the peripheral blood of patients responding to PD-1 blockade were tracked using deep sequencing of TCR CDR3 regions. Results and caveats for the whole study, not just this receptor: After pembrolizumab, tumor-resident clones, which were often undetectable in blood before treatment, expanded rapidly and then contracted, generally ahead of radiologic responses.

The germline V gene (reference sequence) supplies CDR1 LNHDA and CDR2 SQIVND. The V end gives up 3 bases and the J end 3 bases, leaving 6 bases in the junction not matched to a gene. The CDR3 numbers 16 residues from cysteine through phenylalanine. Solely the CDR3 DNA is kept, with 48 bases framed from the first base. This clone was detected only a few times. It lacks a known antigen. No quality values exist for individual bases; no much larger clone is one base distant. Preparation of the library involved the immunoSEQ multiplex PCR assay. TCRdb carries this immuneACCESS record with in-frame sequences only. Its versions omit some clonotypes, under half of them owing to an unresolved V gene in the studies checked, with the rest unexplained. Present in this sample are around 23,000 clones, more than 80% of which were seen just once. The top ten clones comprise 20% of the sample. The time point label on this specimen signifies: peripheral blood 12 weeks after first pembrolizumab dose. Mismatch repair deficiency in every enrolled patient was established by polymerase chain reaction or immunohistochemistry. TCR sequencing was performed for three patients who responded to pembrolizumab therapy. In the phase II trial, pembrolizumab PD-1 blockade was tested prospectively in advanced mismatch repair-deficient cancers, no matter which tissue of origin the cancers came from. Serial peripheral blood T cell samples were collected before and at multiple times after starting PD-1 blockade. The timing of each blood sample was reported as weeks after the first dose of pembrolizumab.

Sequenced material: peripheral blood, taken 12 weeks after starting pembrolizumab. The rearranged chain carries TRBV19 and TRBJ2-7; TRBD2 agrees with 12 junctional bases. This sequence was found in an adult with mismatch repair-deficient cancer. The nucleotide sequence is TGTGCCAGTAGTATCAGGGGACTAGCGGGTCGCTACGAGCAGTACTTC. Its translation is CASSIRGLAGRYEQYF.